This T cell receptor (beta chain) stems from a study of cytomegalovirus exposure and HLA in healthy donors. The overall study: When roughly 420 donors were genotyped, approximately 81% of them were found to fall in the Caucasian-associated ancestry cluster.

The primer mix had 60 Vbeta and 13 Jbeta primers. The table came from immunoSEQ multiplex PCR; TCRdb's copy has only in-frame clones and leaves some out. The sample holds under 200,000 clones, approximately 84% seen once. CDR3 length equals 15 residues. The V end lost 1 base, the J end lost 4 bases, and 12 bases lay between the germline ends. Germline lookup yields CDR1 MGHRA and CDR2 YSYEKL. J is TRBJ2-3 and V is TRBV4-1; maybe TRBD2 (6 bases). The sample comprised PBMCs. This TCR derives from a man over 45 in good health and CMV-seropositive. DNA of the CDR3: TGCGCCAGCAGCCAAGGGTGGACGGGGGCAGATACGCAGTATTTT. Protein: CASSQGWTGADTQYF.